Each of the 13 T cell receptor beta chains below was sequenced from the same sample in a study of identical twins (dated by TCRdb to 2016 to 2017). The library relied on 5' RACE. The listed sequencing device is Illumina HiSeq 2000. TCRdb's own reprocessing of the public reads used fastp at Q25 and MiXCR and kept productive beta chains. Here each entry gathers all rows of one CDR3 protein and keeps the most common genes and DNA. For this sample the table gives fewer than 250,000 distinct CDR3 sequences, of which around 9.6% were detected only once. The top ten clones comprise over 4.5% of the sample. Sequenced sample: memory (CD45RO+) T cells sorted from blood. The sample's cell subset or site, from its label and the paper: CD45RO+ enriched T cells. These receptors all come from a woman between 18 and 30 years old in good health.

This clonotype showed up just a few times. The CDR3 DNA sequence: TGTGCCTGGAGCCCGGGGGGGGGAGCGCAGTATTTT. Its protein is CAWSPGGGAQYF. The chain links TRBV30 to TRBJ2-3, with 8 bases aligning to TRBD2. CDR1 and CDR2 (germline): GTSNPN, SVGIG (reference sequence). The CDR3 runs to 12 residues. The ends lost 3 bases at V and 10 bases at J; junction bases unmatched: 6.

This chain connects TRBV29-1 to TRBJ1-2, with D tentatively TRBD1 (5 bases). This CDR3 spans 12 amino acids. Germline V gene data show CDR1 as SQVTM and CDR2 as ANQGSEA. V was pared by 0 bases and J by 7 bases, with 9 bases between. CDR3 coding DNA: TGCAGCGTTGAAGAAGGGGCAGGTGGCTACACCTTC. Translated: CSVEEGAGGYTF.

The sample holds one count of this clonotype. The gene calls are TRBV5-4 and TRBJ2-3; D might be TRBD2 (5 bases). This CDR3 contains 16 residues. In germline, CDR1 is SGHNT, CDR2 YYREEE (reference sequence). V shed 2 bases and J shed 0 bases, with 13 bases lying between them. The CDR3 here is CASSFPVSGSTDTQYF. The DNA of the CDR3 is TGTGCCAGCAGCTTCCCCGTGTCGGGGAGCACAGATACGCAGTATTTT.

The chain uses TRBV3-1 and TRBJ1-3; D is undetermined. The CDR3 extends over 14 amino acids. V lost 4 bases and J 1 base, leaving 8 bases between the germline ends. Germline V gene lookup returns CDR1 LGHDT and CDR2 YNNKEL (reference sequence). The CDR3 nucleotides read TGTGCCAGCAGCCCCAGAGATTCTGGAAACACCATATATTTT. Translated: CASSPRDSGNTIYF. The full variable domain, its missing parts supplied by reference TRBV3-1 and TRBJ1-3, is DTAVSQTPKYLVTQMGNDKSIKCEQNLGHDTMYWYKQDSKKFLKIMFSYNNKELIINETVPNRFSPKSPDKAHLNLHINSLELGDSAVYFCASSPRDSGNTIYFGEGSWLTVV.

The J gene is TRBJ1-1, the V gene TRBV5-1, with a weak D call TRBD1 (5 bases). CDR1 is SGHRS, CDR2 YFSETQ, per germline. The V and J ends lost 4 bases and 1 base respectively, with 11 bases between them. The CDR3 has 14 amino acids. The CDR3 region has the DNA TGCGCCAGCAGCGTGACAGCAGGGAACACTGAAGCTTTCTTT. It translates to CASSVTAGNTEAFF.

This clonotype was observed a handful of times. This sequence joins TRBV9 and TRBJ2-2; possible D gene TRBD2, 6 bases. V was cut by 4 bases and J by 7 bases, with 26 bases left in between. Germline V CDR1 and CDR2: SGDLS, YYNGEE. The CDR3 sequence is 18 residues long. DNA of the CDR3: TGTGCCAGCAGCCCATATGAGGGCGGGGCTACCCAACACGGGGAGCTGTTTTTT. Its translation is CASSPYEGGATQHGELFF.

This clonotype was found a few times. The chain has TRBV5-1 and TRBJ2-2; 7 bases match TRBD1. Germline CDR1 is SGHRS and CDR2 is YFSETQ. The CDR3 contains 13 residues. Trimming removed 9 bases from V and 6 bases from J; junction bases left unmatched: 8. CDR3 protein: CATRGGVSGELFF. The CDR3 bases are TGCGCCACGAGAGGGGGCGTATCCGGGGAGCTGTTTTTT.

This clonotype was observed a few times. The chain employs TRBV27 and TRBJ2-5; 7 bases fit TRBD1. V trimming: 5 bases; J trimming: 2 bases; junction bases outside the gene matches: 8. Germline-derived CDR1 and CDR2 are MNHEY and SMNVEV (reference sequence). CDR3 length: 15 residues. The CDR3 bases are TGTGCCAGCAGTCCCGGGACAGCAATGCAAGAGACCCAGTACTTC. Residues: CASSPGTAMQETQYF.

This clonotype was seen more than once but under ten times. V usage is TRBV2 and J usage is TRBJ1-5, with 9 bases that match TRBD1. With V trimmed by 8 bases and J by 7 bases, 3 bases remained unmatched. This CDR3 has 12 residues. Germline CDR1 reads SNHLY; CDR2 reads FYNNEI. The CDR3 DNA is TGTGCCAGCGGGACAGGGAACCAGCCCCAGCATTTT. As protein: CASGTGNQPQHF.

This clonotype has only a few counts. V usage is TRBV7-9 and J usage is TRBJ2-1; maybe TRBD1 (6 bases). The CDR3 has 17 amino acids. The ends were cut back, 4 bases at V and 2 bases at J, with 18 bases in the middle. The germline V gene has CDR1 SEHNR and CDR2 FQNEAQ (reference sequence). The CDR3 DNA is TGTGCCAGCAGCTACAGGGTTCAGCGGAGAGCCTACAATGAGCAGTTCTTC. It translates to CASSYRVQRRAYNEQFF.

This clonotype showed up many times. The chain is built from TRBV18 and TRBJ2-3; D is uncertain. The CDR3 extends over 15 amino acids. Germline V gene lookup returns CDR1 KGHSH and CDR2 LQKENI. Trimming took off 2 bases at V and 2 bases at J, with 11 bases between the two ends. CDR3 nucleotides: TGTGCCAGCTCACCATCGGTTGGTACCACAGATACGCAGTATTTT. Translation: CASSPSVGTTDTQYF.

The chain recombines TRBV18 with TRBJ2-1, with D unclear. The CDR3 runs to 15 residues. The V end was cut by 1 base, the J end by 7 bases, with 14 bases between. The V gene's germline CDR1 is KGHSH and CDR2 LQKENI. CDR3 protein: CASSPLEAFRNEQFF. The CDR3, as DNA: TGTGCCAGCTCACCACTCGAGGCCTTTCGGAATGAGCAGTTCTTC. Supplemented by reference TRBV18 and TRBJ2-1, the full variable domain reads NAGVMQNPRHLVRRRGQEARLRCSPMKGHSHVYWYRQLPEEGLKFMVYLQKENIIDESGMPKERFSAEFPKEGPSILRIQQVVRGDSAAYFCASSPLEAFRNEQFFGPGTRLTVL.

There are many counts of this clonotype. The chain employs TRBV7-2 and TRBJ2-7, with a tentative D call TRBD2 (6 bases). The CDR3 has 14 residues. CDR1 and CDR2 (germline): SGHTA, FQGNSA. The V end was cut by 3 bases, the J end by 5 bases, with 14 bases between. CDR3: CASSLKGGPNEQYF. DNA for the CDR3: TGTGCCAGCAGCTTGAAGGGAGGTCCCAACGAGCAGTACTTC.